The rows below give T cell receptor beta chains drawn from one sample of a study of blood T cell repertoires in COVID-19. Generated by immunoSEQ multiplex PCR, the TCRdb table keeps only in-frame clones and is missing some. The sample lists some 300,000 clones; over 85% were seen once. Sequencing was carried out using PBMCs or T cells enriched from blood (not recorded which). Receptors were obtained from a woman aged 25 to 39 who had recovered from COVID-19. Each CDR3 is given with its conserved first and last residue. D genes are given only for firm matches.

J: TRBJ2-1
D: TRBD1
V: TRBV19
DNA: TGTGCCAGTAGAGGCGGGACAGGGGGTGGTTTGCCTTACAATGAGCAGTTCTTC
CDR3: CASRGGTGGGLPYNEQFF

J: TRBJ1-5
D: TRBD1
V: TRBV19
DNA: TGTGCCAGTAGTAAGGCGGGGACAGGCGAGGGGAATCAGCCCCAGCATTTT
CDR3: CASSKAGTGEGNQPQHF

J: TRBJ1-1
D: TRBD1
V: TRBV6-2/TRBV6-3
DNA: TGTGCCAGCAGTGTAGCAGGGGGCTGGAACACTGAAGCTTTCTTT
CDR3: CASSVAGGWNTEAFF

J: TRBJ2-1
D: TRBD1
V: TRBV10-3
DNA: TGTGCCATCAGGGCCGGGACAGGGGTATGGGAGCAGTTCTTC
CDR3: CAIRAGTGVWEQFF

J: TRBJ2-1
D: -
V: TRBV7-2
DNA: TGTGCCAGCACCCCCGGGACTTACAATGAGCAGTTCTTC
CDR3: CASTPGTYNEQFF

J: TRBJ1-2
D: TRBD1
V: TRBV28
DNA: TGTGCCAGCGGTAGGACAGGGTATGGCTACACCTTC
CDR3: CASGRTGYGYTF

J: TRBJ2-5
D: TRBD2
V: TRBV23-1
DNA: TGCGCCAGCAAGGACGCCCGAACTGGGGGAGGGAAAATTCAAGAGACCCAGTACTTC
CDR3: CASKDARTGGGKIQETQYF

J: TRBJ1-1
D: -
V: TRBV7-9
DNA: TGTGCCAGCAGCGCGATGGGGCAGCTGAACACTGAAGCTTTCTTT
CDR3: CASSAMGQLNTEAFF

J: TRBJ1-3
D: -
V: TRBV9
DNA: TGTGCCAGCAGCGTATCGGGGGGCTCTGGAAACACCATATATTTT
CDR3: CASSVSGGSGNTIYF

J: TRBJ2-7
D: -
V: TRBV2
DNA: TGTGCCAGCAGCGATAACCTTGGGGCCTCCTACGAGCAGTACTTC
CDR3: CASSDNLGASYEQYF

J: TRBJ2-7
D: TRBD1
V: TRBV7-2
DNA: TGTGCCAGCAGCCCCTCCGGGACAGGTACCTACGAGCAGTACTTC
CDR3: CASSPSGTGTYEQYF

J: TRBJ2-1
D: -
V: TRBV20-1
DNA: TGCAGTGCTAGTGATTACAGGGCCCATGAGCAGTTCTTC
CDR3: CSASDYRAHEQFF

J: TRBJ2-3
D: -
V: TRBV27
DNA: TGTGCCAGCAGTTTGACTAGGGGATATACGCAGTATTTT
CDR3: CASSLTRGYTQYF

J: TRBJ2-3
D: TRBD1
V: TRBV10-3
DNA: TGTGCCATCGTGAAGGGACAGGGGACAGATACGCAGTATTTT
CDR3: CAIVKGQGTDTQYF

J: TRBJ1-2
D: TRBD1
V: TRBV10-3
DNA: TGTGCCACAGGGGACAGCATTTCCAACTATGGCTACACCTTC
CDR3: CATGDSISNYGYTF

J: TRBJ2-5
D: TRBD2
V: TRBV19
DNA: TGTGCCAGTAGTATCCTCGGCGCGGGGGGTCCAGAGACCCAGTACTTC
CDR3: CASSILGAGGPETQYF

J: TRBJ2-1
D: TRBD2
V: TRBV4-2
DNA: TGTGCCAGCAGCCGAGATCCCGGGACTAGCGGGAGGTCTGAGCAGTTCTTC
CDR3: CASSRDPGTSGRSEQFF

J: TRBJ2-5
D: -
V: TRBV6-5
DNA: TGTGCCAGCGCTAAAGTCAGGTCCCAAGAGACCCAGTACTTC
CDR3: CASAKVRSQETQYF

J: TRBJ2-1
D: TRBD2
V: TRBV27
DNA: TGTGCCAGCAGAGGGAGGAGAGTAGCGGGCGTCCCAAGGCCCTACAATGAGCAGTTCTTC
CDR3: CASRGRRVAGVPRPYNEQFF

J: TRBJ1-6
D: TRBD1
V: TRBV19
DNA: TGTGCCAGTAGCTACAGGACAGGGGATAGTTCACCCCTCCACTTT
CDR3: CASSYRTGDSSPLHF

J: TRBJ1-3
D: -
V: TRBV18
DNA: TGTGCCAGCTCACCACCGAGACAGAGACTTGGAAACACCATATATTTT
CDR3: CASSPPRQRLGNTIYF

J: TRBJ1-2
D: -
V: TRBV6-5
DNA: TGTGCCAGCAGTTTCCTCCAATACCCCGACAGTATCTCCTTC
CDR3: CASSFLQYPDSISF